This TCR beta chain was identified during a study of control samples from healthy donors and cancer patients. The assay was immunoSEQ multiplex PCR, and TCRdb's table has in-frame clones only and misses some. Found here are under 85,000 clones, 94% of them singletons; the top ten hold under 7.5%. V was cut by 0 bases and J by 1 base, with 10 bases left in between. This CDR3 spans 15 amino acids. CDR1 and CDR2 (germline): SGDLS, YYNGEE. This TCR was recovered from a woman aged 40 to 50 in good health. The chain combines TRBV9 with TRBJ2-5, with D unresolved. Input material: blood. The CDR3 nucleotides read TGTGCCAGCAGCGTAGGTACAGCACTCCAAGAGACCCAGTACTTC. This encodes CASSVGTALQETQYF. The full variable domain, with the rest looked up from reference TRBV9 and TRBJ2-5, is DSGVTQTPKHLITATGQRVTLRCSPRSGDLSVYWYQQSLDQGLQFLIQYYNGEERAKGNILERFSAQQFPDLHSELNLSSLELGDSALYFCASSVGTALQETQYFGPGTRLLVL.